The source of this TCR beta chain is a study of patients and donors after allogeneic stem cell transplantation. The CDR3 spans 14 residues. V was cut by 5 bases and J by 1 base, with 11 bases left in between. Germline CDR1 SGHTA, CDR2 FQGTGA. MiXCR, run by TCRdb on the RT-PCR reads, gives a single entry per CDR3 protein. This sample has about 7,600 distinct CDR3 sequences, with around a tenth found just once. Source material: blood, either unsorted or a sorted T cell fraction (not recorded which). The chain is built from TRBV7-3 and TRBJ1-1; the D is unclear. The TCR originated in a human donor who was either an allogeneic HSCT recipient or a stem cell or donor lymphocyte infusion donor (not recorded which). It is not recorded whose cells these are; they may come from a transplant donor. DNA for the CDR3: TGTGCCAGCAGCATGGGGTCAGGGAACACTGAAGCTTTCTTT. Amino acids: CASSMGSGNTEAFF.